This entry features one T cell receptor (beta chain) sequence. TCRdb's copy holds only in-frame clones and misses some; the assay was immunoSEQ multiplex PCR. The data contain around 120,000 clones, about 79% of them singletons. This sample stems from a study of blood T cell repertoires in COVID-19. The CDR3 sequence is 15 residues long. The germline V gene has CDR1 LGHNA and CDR2 YSLEER. V shed 1 base and J 8 bases; nucleotides not matched to a gene: 9. The sequenced material came from peripheral blood. The sequence was obtained from a woman aged 80 or older with acute or convalescent COVID-19. This chain links TRBV4-3 with TRBJ1-2, with TRBD1 matching over 8 bases. CDR3 loop: CASSQGPGQVGGYTF. In DNA form, the CDR3 reads TGCGCCAGCAGCCAAGGTCCGGGACAGGTAGGAGGCTACACCTTC.